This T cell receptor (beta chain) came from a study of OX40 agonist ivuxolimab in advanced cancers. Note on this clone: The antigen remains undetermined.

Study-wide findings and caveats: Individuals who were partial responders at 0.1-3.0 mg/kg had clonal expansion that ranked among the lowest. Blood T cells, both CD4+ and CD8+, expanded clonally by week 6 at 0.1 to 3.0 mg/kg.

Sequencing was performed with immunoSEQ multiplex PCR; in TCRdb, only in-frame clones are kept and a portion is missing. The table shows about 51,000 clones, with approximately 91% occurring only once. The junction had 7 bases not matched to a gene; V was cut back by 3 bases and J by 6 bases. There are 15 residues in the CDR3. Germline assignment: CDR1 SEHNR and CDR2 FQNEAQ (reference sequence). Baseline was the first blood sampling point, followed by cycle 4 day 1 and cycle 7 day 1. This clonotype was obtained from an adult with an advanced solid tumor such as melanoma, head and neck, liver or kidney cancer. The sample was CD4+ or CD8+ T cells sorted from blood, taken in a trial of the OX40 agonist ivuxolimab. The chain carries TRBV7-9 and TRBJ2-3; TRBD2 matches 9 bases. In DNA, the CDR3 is TGTGCCAGCAGCTTGGTGCGGGGGGGCGTGGATACGCAGTATTTT. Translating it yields CASSLVRGGVDTQYF. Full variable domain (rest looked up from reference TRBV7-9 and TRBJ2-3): DTGVSQNPRHKITKRGQNVTFRCDPISEHNRLYWYRQTLGQGPEFLTYFQNEAQLEKSRLLSDRFSAERPKGSFSTLEIQRTEQGDSAMYLCASSLVRGGVDTQYFGPGTRLTVL.